This T cell receptor (beta chain) was sequenced for a study of T-cell reconstitution after alpha-beta-depleted transplantation in children. This clonotype was picked up many times. What it binds is not known. Germline V gives CDR1 MNHNS, CDR2 SASEGT. The CDR3 spans 16 residues. Trimming removed 2 bases at V and 5 bases at J, with 18 bases between. Study findings and constraints: A year post-transplant, T-cell counts and diversity derived mostly from newly produced T cells. At day 60, the high TCRbeta diversity found in some patients originated from recipient T cells and thymic progenitors that had survived. The origin of alpha-beta T cells about two months after transplant was reportedly several hundred expanded graft clones.

TCRbeta library construction was performed incorporating unique molecular identifiers. TCRdb used MiXCR to reprocess the PCR reads, holding one entry per CDR3 protein. This table has some 43,000 distinct CDR3 sequences, about a tenth appearing once. The TCR comes from a male patient between 2 and 15 years old who had a stem cell transplant for chronic granulomatous disease, so the T cells may come from the graft donor. The J gene is TRBJ2-5, the V gene TRBV6-1; D unresolved. Sequencing used PBMCs, mostly from graft donor cells, obtained 60 days after TCRalphabeta/CD19-depleted stem cell transplant. CDR3 in DNA: TGTGCCAGCAGTGAAACCTTCTTTGGGGTGCCTGAGACCCAGTACTTC. Translated, it gives CASSETFFGVPETQYF.